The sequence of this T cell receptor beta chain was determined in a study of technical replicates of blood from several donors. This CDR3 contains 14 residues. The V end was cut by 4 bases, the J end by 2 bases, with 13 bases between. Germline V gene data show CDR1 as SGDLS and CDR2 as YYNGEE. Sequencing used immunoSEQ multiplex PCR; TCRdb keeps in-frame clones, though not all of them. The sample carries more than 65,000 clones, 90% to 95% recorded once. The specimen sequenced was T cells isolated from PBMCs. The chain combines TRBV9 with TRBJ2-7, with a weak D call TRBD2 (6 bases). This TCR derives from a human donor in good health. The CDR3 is CASSSGLEAYEQYF. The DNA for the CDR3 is TGTGCCAGCAGCTCGGGACTGGAGGCCTACGAGCAGTACTTC.